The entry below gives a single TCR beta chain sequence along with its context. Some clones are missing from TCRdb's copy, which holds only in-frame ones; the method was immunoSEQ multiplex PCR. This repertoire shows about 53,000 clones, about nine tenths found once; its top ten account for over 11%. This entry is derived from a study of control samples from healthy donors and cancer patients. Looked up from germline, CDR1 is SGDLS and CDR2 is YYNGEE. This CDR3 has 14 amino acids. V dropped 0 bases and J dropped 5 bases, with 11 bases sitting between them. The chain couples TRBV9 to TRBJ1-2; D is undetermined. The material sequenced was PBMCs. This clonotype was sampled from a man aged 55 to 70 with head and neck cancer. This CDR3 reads CASSVGDGPYGYTF. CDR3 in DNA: TGTGCCAGCAGCGTAGGCGACGGCCCGTATGGCTACACCTTC.